The rows below give T cell receptor beta chains drawn from one sample of a study of blood T cells in healthy people across ages. TCRdb itself ran the 5' RACE reads through MiXCR, one entry per CDR3 protein. The table includes hundreds of thousands of distinct CDR3 sequences, roughly 50% detected once. The sample comprised blood. These receptors were obtained from a man aged 40-49 years in good health. Both conserved end residues are part of each CDR3. The D gene is left open where the match is weak. Not all rows give a size; the values are once, few, many and, for expanded clones, a class.

v_gene: TRBV5-6; d_gene: TRBD1; abundance: -; j_gene: TRBJ2-7; CDR3aa: CASRPTGSSYEQYF; CDR3nt: TGTGCCAGCAGACCGACAGGGAGTTCCTACGAGCAGTACTTC
v_gene: TRBV20-1; d_gene: -; abundance: once; j_gene: TRBJ1-5; CDR3aa: CSASVPGPNQPQHF; CDR3nt: TGCAGTGCTAGTGTTCCGGGACCGAATCAGCCCCAGCATTTT
v_gene: TRBV28; d_gene: -; abundance: -; j_gene: TRBJ1-6; CDR3aa: CASSFGGPSYNSPLHF; CDR3nt: TGTGCCAGCAGTTTTGGGGGTCCCTCCTATAATTCACCCCTCCACTTT
v_gene: TRBV5-5; d_gene: -; abundance: -; j_gene: TRBJ2-3; CDR3aa: CASSLRGLNTDTQYF; CDR3nt: TGTGCCAGCAGCTTGAGGGGACTCAACACAGATACGCAGTATTTT
v_gene: TRBV6-1; d_gene: -; abundance: few; j_gene: TRBJ2-3; CDR3aa: CASSERIKWATQYF; CDR3nt: TGTGCCAGCAGTGAACGGATCAAGTGGGCTACGCAGTATTTT
v_gene: TRBV27; d_gene: -; abundance: -; j_gene: TRBJ1-2; CDR3aa: CASSRTEGLYGYTF; CDR3nt: TGTGCCAGCTCCCGGACTGAGGGGCTCTATGGCTACACCTTC
v_gene: TRBV3-1; d_gene: -; abundance: -; j_gene: TRBJ2-2; CDR3aa: CASSQARMMNTGELFF; CDR3nt: TGTGCCAGCAGCCAAGCCCGCATGATGAACACCGGGGAGCTGTTTTTT
v_gene: TRBV12-3/TRBV12-4; d_gene: TRBD2; abundance: many; j_gene: TRBJ2-3; CDR3aa: CASSRTSGTDTQYF; CDR3nt: TGTGCCAGCAGCCGGACTAGCGGCACAGATACGCAGTATTTT
v_gene: TRBV7-2; d_gene: TRBD2; abundance: -; j_gene: TRBJ2-5; CDR3aa: CTSSLRTSGGFQETQYF; CDR3nt: TGTACCAGCAGCTTAAGGACTAGCGGGGGGTTCCAAGAGACCCAGTACTTC
v_gene: TRBV5-1; d_gene: TRBD2; abundance: many; j_gene: TRBJ2-3; CDR3aa: CASSRLAGGTDTQYF; CDR3nt: TGTGCCAGCAGTCGACTAGCGGGAGGTACAGATACGCAGTATTTT
v_gene: TRBV5-1; d_gene: -; abundance: few; j_gene: TRBJ2-1; CDR3aa: CASSLDGPTWEQFF; CDR3nt: TGCGCCAGCAGCTTAGACGGACCAACGTGGGAGCAGTTCTTC
v_gene: TRBV28; d_gene: TRBD2; abundance: few; j_gene: TRBJ2-3; CDR3aa: CASSPTPLAGYYTDTQYF; CDR3nt: TGTGCCAGCAGCCCAACCCCTCTAGCGGGATATTACACAGATACGCAGTATTTT
v_gene: TRBV6-5; d_gene: -; abundance: -; j_gene: TRBJ2-1; CDR3aa: CASSYSIDTPSSYNEQFF; CDR3nt: TGTGCCAGCAGTTACTCAATCGACACCCCGAGCTCCTACAATGAGCAGTTCTTC
v_gene: TRBV6-5; d_gene: TRBD1; abundance: -; j_gene: TRBJ1-6; CDR3aa: CASNAGQGFNSPLHF; CDR3nt: TGTGCCAGCAATGCGGGACAGGGGTTTAATTCACCCCTCCACTTT
v_gene: TRBV20-1; d_gene: TRBD1; abundance: -; j_gene: TRBJ2-3; CDR3aa: CSARGQGVGTDTQYF; CDR3nt: TGCAGTGCTAGGGGCCAGGGGGTTGGGACAGATACGCAGTATTTT
v_gene: TRBV28; d_gene: -; abundance: many; j_gene: TRBJ2-4; CDR3aa: CASSYPTTPLAKNIQYF; CDR3nt: TGTGCCAGCAGTTACCCTACAACCCCCCTAGCCAAAAACATTCAGTACTTC
v_gene: TRBV20-1; d_gene: -; abundance: -; j_gene: TRBJ1-2; CDR3aa: CSAREIGISGYTF; CDR3nt: TGCAGTGCTAGAGAAATCGGCATAAGCGGCTACACCTTC
v_gene: TRBV12-3/TRBV12-4; d_gene: -; abundance: -; j_gene: TRBJ2-1; CDR3aa: CASIISAYNGQFF; CDR3nt: TGTGCCAGCATAATTAGCGCTTACAATGGGCAGTTCTTC
v_gene: TRBV6-2/TRBV6-3; d_gene: TRBD2; abundance: few; j_gene: TRBJ2-3; CDR3aa: CASSYPVASGISTDTQYF; CDR3nt: TGTGCCAGCAGTTACCCCGTTGCTAGCGGGATTAGCACAGATACGCAGTATTTT
v_gene: TRBV29-1; d_gene: TRBD1; abundance: -; j_gene: TRBJ2-7; CDR3aa: CSVEGGQGGYEQYF; CDR3nt: TGCAGCGTTGAGGGGGGACAGGGTGGGTACGAGCAGTACTTC
v_gene: TRBV6-2/TRBV6-3; d_gene: TRBD1; abundance: -; j_gene: TRBJ2-7; CDR3aa: CASSYSSQGDPYEQYF; CDR3nt: TGTGCCAGCAGTTACTCGAGCCAGGGGGACCCCTACGAGCAGTACTTC
v_gene: TRBV9; d_gene: TRBD1; abundance: -; j_gene: TRBJ2-5; CDR3aa: CASSVVDRTGGAETQYF; CDR3nt: TGTGCCAGCAGCGTAGTCGATCGGACAGGGGGCGCCGAGACCCAGTACTTC
v_gene: TRBV10-3; d_gene: -; abundance: -; j_gene: TRBJ1-1; CDR3aa: CAISPGGTEAFF; CDR3nt: TGTGCCATCAGCCCTGGCGGCACTGAAGCTTTCTTT
v_gene: TRBV28; d_gene: TRBD1; abundance: few; j_gene: TRBJ1-2; CDR3aa: CASRQTTGGRYTF; CDR3nt: TGTGCCAGCAGACAGACAACAGGGGGACGCTACACCTTC
v_gene: TRBV9; d_gene: -; abundance: -; j_gene: TRBJ2-1; CDR3aa: CASTGSTIGEQFF; CDR3nt: TGTGCCAGCACGGGGTCCACGATCGGCGAGCAGTTCTTC
v_gene: TRBV29-1; d_gene: -; abundance: few; j_gene: TRBJ2-5; CDR3aa: CSVEASPETQYF; CDR3nt: TGCAGCGTTGAAGCTAGCCCAGAGACCCAGTACTTC
v_gene: TRBV7-6; d_gene: TRBD1; abundance: -; j_gene: TRBJ2-7; CDR3aa: CASSANGATGEDPYEQYF; CDR3nt: TGTGCCAGCAGCGCGAATGGGGCGACAGGGGAAGACCCCTACGAGCAGTACTTC
v_gene: TRBV11-1; d_gene: TRBD1; abundance: -; j_gene: TRBJ2-7; CDR3aa: CASSTQDRGTSYEQYF; CDR3nt: TGTGCCAGCAGCACCCAGGACAGGGGCACCTCCTACGAGCAGTACTTC
v_gene: TRBV27; d_gene: -; abundance: -; j_gene: TRBJ2-1; CDR3aa: CASSHLGTAWDEQFF; CDR3nt: TGTGCCAGCAGCCATCTGGGGACCGCGTGGGATGAGCAGTTCTTC
v_gene: TRBV5-1; d_gene: -; abundance: -; j_gene: TRBJ2-2; CDR3aa: CASSLEGRANTGELFF; CDR3nt: TGCGCCAGCAGCTTGGAGGGACGCGCGAACACCGGGGAGCTGTTTTTT
v_gene: TRBV7-2; d_gene: -; abundance: few; j_gene: TRBJ1-2; CDR3aa: CASSSGRNYGYTF; CDR3nt: TGTGCCAGCAGCTCCGGGAGGAACTATGGCTACACCTTC
v_gene: TRBV28; d_gene: -; abundance: -; j_gene: TRBJ2-3; CDR3aa: CASSRGNGATQYF; CDR3nt: TGTGCCAGCAGCCGAGGGAACGGGGCAACGCAGTATTTT
v_gene: TRBV2; d_gene: TRBD1; abundance: -; j_gene: TRBJ2-5; CDR3aa: CASSGTGYQETQYF; CDR3nt: TGTGCCAGCAGTGGGACAGGGTACCAAGAGACCCAGTACTTC
v_gene: TRBV19; d_gene: TRBD2; abundance: -; j_gene: TRBJ2-7; CDR3aa: CASSMQPSGGAFNEQYF; CDR3nt: TGTGCCAGTAGTATGCAGCCTAGCGGGGGGGCGTTTAATGAGCAGTACTTC
v_gene: TRBV27; d_gene: TRBD1; abundance: -; j_gene: TRBJ2-3; CDR3aa: CASSPRQGFKTDTQYF; CDR3nt: TGTGCCAGCAGCCCGAGACAGGGATTCAAAACAGATACGCAGTATTTT
v_gene: TRBV10-3; d_gene: -; abundance: few; j_gene: TRBJ1-2; CDR3aa: CAISPDASGYGYTF; CDR3nt: TGTGCCATCAGTCCGGACGCCTCGGGCTATGGCTACACCTTC
v_gene: TRBV5-1; d_gene: -; abundance: -; j_gene: TRBJ2-5; CDR3aa: CASARHDSSYGQYF; CDR3nt: TGCGCCAGTGCGCGGCATGATTCGTCCTACGGGCAGTACTTC
v_gene: TRBV6-2/TRBV6-3; d_gene: -; abundance: -; j_gene: TRBJ1-5; CDR3aa: CASRGGTLSNQPQHF; CDR3nt: TGTGCCAGCAGGGGAGGGACCCTAAGCAATCAGCCCCAGCATTTT
v_gene: TRBV20-1; d_gene: -; abundance: few; j_gene: TRBJ2-5; CDR3aa: CSARDLRTEFRIETQYF; CDR3nt: TGCAGTGCTAGAGATTTGAGGACCGAATTTAGGATAGAGACCCAGTACTTC
v_gene: TRBV29-1; d_gene: TRBD2; abundance: -; j_gene: TRBJ2-5; CDR3aa: CSVEGVAGPRETQYF; CDR3nt: TGCAGCGTTGAAGGTGTAGCGGGTCCCAGGGAGACCCAGTACTTC
v_gene: TRBV29-1; d_gene: TRBD1; abundance: -; j_gene: TRBJ1-5; CDR3aa: CSAGDRSNQPQHF; CDR3nt: TGCAGCGCCGGGGACAGAAGCAATCAGCCCCAGCATTTT
v_gene: TRBV6-6; d_gene: -; abundance: many; j_gene: TRBJ1-1; CDR3aa: CASSYFQEAFF; CDR3nt: TGTGCCAGCAGTTACTTTCAGGAAGCTTTCTTT
v_gene: TRBV24-1; d_gene: TRBD1; abundance: -; j_gene: TRBJ2-5; CDR3aa: CATNDGQEETQYF; CDR3nt: TGTGCCACGAATGACGGACAGGAAGAGACCCAGTACTTC
v_gene: TRBV5-4; d_gene: -; abundance: -; j_gene: TRBJ2-3; CDR3aa: CASSSSGVDPNTQYF; CDR3nt: TGTGCCAGCAGCTCCTCGGGTGTGGACCCAAATACGCAGTATTTT
v_gene: TRBV5-1; d_gene: -; abundance: -; j_gene: TRBJ1-5; CDR3aa: CASGPSGEYGNQPQHF; CDR3nt: TGCGCCAGCGGCCCATCGGGGGAATACGGCAATCAGCCCCAGCATTTT
v_gene: TRBV5-1; d_gene: -; abundance: -; j_gene: TRBJ2-5; CDR3aa: CASSLDSWGETQYF; CDR3nt: TGCGCCAGCAGCTTGGACAGTTGGGGCGAGACCCAGTACTTC
v_gene: TRBV29-1; d_gene: -; abundance: -; j_gene: TRBJ1-1; CDR3aa: CSVGRDMNTEAFF; CDR3nt: TGCAGCGTTGGGAGGGACATGAACACTGAAGCTTTCTTT
v_gene: TRBV20-1; d_gene: -; abundance: -; j_gene: TRBJ2-1; CDR3aa: CSARDWGLNEQFF; CDR3nt: TGCAGTGCTAGGGACTGGGGCTTAAATGAGCAGTTCTTC
v_gene: TRBV7-8; d_gene: -; abundance: -; j_gene: TRBJ1-2; CDR3aa: CASSLAVRSGVVGYTF; CDR3nt: TGTGCCAGCAGCTTAGCGGTCAGGTCGGGGGTCGTTGGCTACACCTTC
v_gene: TRBV6-5; d_gene: TRBD1; abundance: -; j_gene: TRBJ1-5; CDR3aa: CASSRMTGQQPQHF; CDR3nt: TGTGCCAGCAGTAGGATGACAGGGCAACAGCCCCAGCATTTT
v_gene: TRBV11-2; d_gene: -; abundance: -; j_gene: TRBJ2-3; CDR3aa: CASSLEPGYADTQYF; CDR3nt: TGTGCCAGCAGCTTAGAGCCAGGCTATGCAGATACGCAGTATTTT
v_gene: TRBV28; d_gene: -; abundance: few; j_gene: TRBJ2-7; CDR3aa: CASDAAGALREQYF; CDR3nt: TGTGCCAGCGATGCCGCGGGGGCCTTAAGGGAGCAGTACTTC
v_gene: TRBV5-1; d_gene: -; abundance: -; j_gene: TRBJ1-6; CDR3aa: CASSLKHNSPLHF; CDR3nt: TGCGCCAGCAGCTTGAAGCATAATTCACCCCTCCACTTT
v_gene: TRBV29-1; d_gene: -; abundance: many; j_gene: TRBJ2-3; CDR3aa: CSVDSDTQYF; CDR3nt: TGCAGCGTTGACAGTGATACGCAGTATTTT
v_gene: TRBV20-1; d_gene: -; abundance: -; j_gene: TRBJ1-1; CDR3aa: CSAREIQGLGTEAFF; CDR3nt: TGCAGTGCTAGAGAAATACAGGGCTTGGGGACTGAAGCTTTCTTT
v_gene: TRBV12-3/TRBV12-4; d_gene: TRBD2; abundance: -; j_gene: TRBJ2-7; CDR3aa: CASSRTSGEYEQYF; CDR3nt: TGTGCCAGCAGTCGGACTAGCGGGGAATACGAGCAGTACTTC
v_gene: TRBV29-1; d_gene: -; abundance: -; j_gene: TRBJ2-7; CDR3aa: CSVRDPGPYEQYF; CDR3nt: TGCAGCGTTAGGGATCCGGGGCCCTACGAGCAGTACTTC
v_gene: TRBV29-1; d_gene: TRBD1; abundance: -; j_gene: TRBJ1-1; CDR3aa: CSVGQGRPEAFF; CDR3nt: TGCAGCGTTGGACAGGGGAGGCCTGAAGCTTTCTTT
v_gene: TRBV27; d_gene: -; abundance: few; j_gene: TRBJ1-4; CDR3aa: CASGQMNEKLFF; CDR3nt: TGTGCCAGCGGACAGATGAATGAAAAACTGTTTTTT
v_gene: TRBV28; d_gene: TRBD2; abundance: -; j_gene: TRBJ2-7; CDR3aa: CASSSGGRWASGRSSYEQYF; CDR3nt: TGTGCCAGCAGTTCGGGGGGTAGGTGGGCTAGCGGGAGGAGCTCCTACGAGCAGTACTTC